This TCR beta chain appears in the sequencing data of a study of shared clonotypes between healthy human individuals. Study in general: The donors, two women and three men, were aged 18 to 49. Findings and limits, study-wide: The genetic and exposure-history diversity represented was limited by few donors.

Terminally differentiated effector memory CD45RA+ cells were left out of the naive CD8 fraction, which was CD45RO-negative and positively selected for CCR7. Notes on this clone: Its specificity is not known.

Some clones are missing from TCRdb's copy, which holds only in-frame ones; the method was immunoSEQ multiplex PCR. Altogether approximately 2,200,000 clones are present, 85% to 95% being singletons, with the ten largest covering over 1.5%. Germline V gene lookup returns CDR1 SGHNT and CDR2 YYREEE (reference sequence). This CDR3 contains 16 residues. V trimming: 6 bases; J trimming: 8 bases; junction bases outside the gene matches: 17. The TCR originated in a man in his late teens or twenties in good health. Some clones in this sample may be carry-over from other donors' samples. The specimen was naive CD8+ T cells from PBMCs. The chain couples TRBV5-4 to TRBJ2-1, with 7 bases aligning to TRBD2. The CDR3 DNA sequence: TGTGCCAGCAACCCTGGTGCTAGCGGTTTAGTCGATGAGCAGTTCTTC. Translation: CASNPGASGLVDEQFF.